This is a list of T cell receptor beta chains from one sample in a study of OX40 agonist ivuxolimab in advanced cancers. Profiling relied on immunoSEQ multiplex PCR, and the TCRdb table lists in-frame clones only, not all of them. Of 55,000 to 70,000 clones listed, 80% are singletons. The input for sequencing was CD4+ or CD8+ T cells sorted from blood, taken in a trial of the OX40 agonist ivuxolimab. All receptors come from an adult with an advanced solid tumor such as melanoma, head and neck, liver or kidney cancer. The CDR3 runs from the conserved cysteine through the conserved F or W. The order of the fields is CDR3 DNA, CDR3 protein, D gene, J gene, V gene, clone size. The D gene is left open where the match is weak. Some rows have no size entry. The others give once, few or many, or a class for an expanded clone.

CDR3nt: TGTGCCAGCAGTTACCAAAGGGGGGCCGAGTATTTT; CDR3aa: CASSYQRGAEYF; d_gene: NA; j_gene: TRBJ2-3; v_gene: TRBV6-5; abundance: NA
CDR3nt: TGCGCCAGCAGCTTAGCGGGGGGGCCTCCCGGGGAGCTGTTTTTT; CDR3aa: CASSLAGGPPGELFF; d_gene: TRBD2; j_gene: TRBJ2-2; v_gene: TRBV5-1; abundance: NA
CDR3nt: TGTGCCATCAATTTCTATCCAGGGGGGAGCTATGGCTACACCTTC; CDR3aa: CAINFYPGGSYGYTF; d_gene: TRBD1; j_gene: TRBJ1-2; v_gene: TRBV10-3; abundance: few
CDR3nt: TGCGCCAGCAGCACCGGGACAGGGCTATGGTACGAGCAGTACTTC; CDR3aa: CASSTGTGLWYEQYF; d_gene: TRBD1; j_gene: TRBJ2-7; v_gene: TRBV5-1; abundance: NA
CDR3nt: TGTGCCAGTATTGACTTGAACACTGAAGCTTTCTTT; CDR3aa: CASIDLNTEAFF; d_gene: NA; j_gene: TRBJ1-1; v_gene: TRBV19; abundance: NA
CDR3nt: TGCGCCAGCAGCCAAGATTTTGAAAGTGGACAAGAGACCCAGTACTTC; CDR3aa: CASSQDFESGQETQYF; d_gene: NA; j_gene: TRBJ2-5; v_gene: TRBV4-1; abundance: few
CDR3nt: TGTGCCAGCAGTCTACAACAGAATCAGCCCCAGCATTTT; CDR3aa: CASSLQQNQPQHF; d_gene: NA; j_gene: TRBJ1-5; v_gene: TRBV6-5; abundance: medium-sized
CDR3nt: TGTGCCAGCACCGTGACAGTCTCTGGAAACACCATATATTTT; CDR3aa: CASTVTVSGNTIYF; d_gene: NA; j_gene: TRBJ1-3; v_gene: TRBV6-1; abundance: few
CDR3nt: TGCAGCGTCGTTACCTGGGCCTCGCCCAATGGCTACACCTTC; CDR3aa: CSVVTWASPNGYTF; d_gene: NA; j_gene: TRBJ1-2; v_gene: TRBV29-1; abundance: NA
CDR3nt: TGCGCCAGCAGCCCGGGACATGGGGCGACGGGCTACACCTTC; CDR3aa: CASSPGHGATGYTF; d_gene: NA; j_gene: TRBJ1-2; v_gene: TRBV5-1; abundance: NA
CDR3nt: TGTGCCAGCAGCGATCGGGGTCGAGGAACTGAAGCTTTCTTT; CDR3aa: CASSDRGRGTEAFF; d_gene: NA; j_gene: TRBJ1-1; v_gene: TRBV13; abundance: NA
CDR3nt: TGTGCCAGTAGTCCCAGGGGACAGGGGACGGAAAAACTGTTTTTT; CDR3aa: CASSPRGQGTEKLFF; d_gene: TRBD1; j_gene: TRBJ1-4; v_gene: TRBV19; abundance: NA
CDR3nt: TGTGCCAGTAGTATGGGACTAGCGGGGTATGAGCAGTTCTTC; CDR3aa: CASSMGLAGYEQFF; d_gene: TRBD2; j_gene: TRBJ2-1; v_gene: TRBV19; abundance: NA
CDR3nt: TGTGCCAGTAGTGGTACTAGCGGGGGGAGCACAGATACGCAGTATTTT; CDR3aa: CASSGTSGGSTDTQYF; d_gene: TRBD2; j_gene: TRBJ2-3; v_gene: TRBV19; abundance: NA
CDR3nt: TGTGCCAGCAGCCGTTCGGAGGGAGCGTATAAGACAGATACGCAGTATTTT; CDR3aa: CASSRSEGAYKTDTQYF; d_gene: NA; j_gene: TRBJ2-3; v_gene: TRBV11-2; abundance: NA
CDR3nt: TGTGCCAGCAGCCATGGGGGGACAGGAGATAATGAAAAACTGTTTTTT; CDR3aa: CASSHGGTGDNEKLFF; d_gene: TRBD1; j_gene: TRBJ1-4; v_gene: TRBV4-2; abundance: medium-sized
CDR3nt: TGCCCCTGGGAGTGGGTTCCCTATCAGCCCCAGCATTTT; CDR3aa: CPWEWVPYQPQHF; d_gene: NA; j_gene: TRBJ1-5; v_gene: TRBV10-3; abundance: NA
CDR3nt: TGCGCCAGCAGCCAGGACCCAGGGGGCAATCAGCAGTACTTC; CDR3aa: CASSQDPGGNQQYF; d_gene: TRBD1; j_gene: TRBJ2-7; v_gene: TRBV5-1; abundance: NA
CDR3nt: TGTGCCAGCAGCTCCACCGGGAACACTGAAGCTTTCTTT; CDR3aa: CASSSTGNTEAFF; d_gene: NA; j_gene: TRBJ1-1; v_gene: TRBV9; abundance: NA
CDR3nt: TGTGCCAGCAGCTTAGTCGCTGGGGCGTTAAGCACTGAAGCTTTCTTT; CDR3aa: CASSLVAGALSTEAFF; d_gene: NA; j_gene: TRBJ1-1; v_gene: TRBV11-2; abundance: medium-sized
CDR3nt: TGTGCCAGCAGTGGGTTACAGGGGACGCCGCAGTATTTT; CDR3aa: CASSGLQGTPQYF; d_gene: TRBD1; j_gene: TRBJ2-3; v_gene: TRBV6-1; abundance: NA
CDR3nt: TGTGCCAGCCAGAAGGGCGGGGGGGCCTCGGGAGATACGCAGTATTTT; CDR3aa: CASQKGGGASGDTQYF; d_gene: TRBD2; j_gene: TRBJ2-3; v_gene: TRBV2; abundance: NA
CDR3nt: TGTGCCAGCAGTGAAGTCATATGGTCGGGGGAGCTGTTTTTT; CDR3aa: CASSEVIWSGELFF; d_gene: NA; j_gene: TRBJ2-2; v_gene: TRBV6-1; abundance: NA